This record looks at one TCR beta chain sequence and its context. Its antigen is currently unknown. CDR3 length: 15 residues. CDR1 and CDR2 (germline): SGHRS, YFSETQ. The ends were cut back, 1 base at V and 5 bases at J, with 12 bases in the middle. This sample was included in a study of response to subunit inactivated influenza vaccine. Findings and limits, study-wide: Each seasonal influenza vaccination recruits few new T cells, the authors suggested.

TCRdb independently ran MiXCR on the RT-PCR reads; one entry per CDR3 protein. The sample holds around 490,000 distinct CDR3 sequences; 6.5% to 8% are singletons and the top ten take over 10%. This TCR was sampled from a man between 45 and 75 years old who received an inactivated influenza vaccine. V and J are TRBV5-1 and TRBJ2-2, with a possible D match to TRBD2 (6 bases). Specimen: PBMCs from blood, collected about 23 months after vaccination. The CDR3 loop is CASSLPGTQTGELFF. The CDR3 DNA sequence: TGCGCCAGCAGCTTGCCCGGGACTCAGACCGGGGAGCTGTTTTTT.